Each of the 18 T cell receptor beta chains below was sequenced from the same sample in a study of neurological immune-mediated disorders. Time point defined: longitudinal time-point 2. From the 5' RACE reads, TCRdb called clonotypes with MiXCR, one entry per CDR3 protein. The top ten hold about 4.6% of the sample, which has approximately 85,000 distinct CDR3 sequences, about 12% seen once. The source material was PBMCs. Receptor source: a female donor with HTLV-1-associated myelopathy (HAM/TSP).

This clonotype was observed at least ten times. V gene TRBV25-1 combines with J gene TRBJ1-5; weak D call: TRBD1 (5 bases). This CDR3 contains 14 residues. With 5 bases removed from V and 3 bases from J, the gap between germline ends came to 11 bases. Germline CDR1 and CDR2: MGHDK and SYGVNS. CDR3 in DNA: TGTGCCAGCAGTAGATCCAGGGACAATCAGCCCCAGCATTTT. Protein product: CASSRSRDNQPQHF. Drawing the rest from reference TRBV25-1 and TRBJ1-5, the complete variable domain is EADIYQTPRYLVIGTGKKITLECSQTMGHDKMYWYQQDPGMELHLIHYSYGVNSTEKGDLSSESTVSRIRTEHFPLTLESARPSHTSQYLCASSRSRDNQPQHFGDGTRLSIL.

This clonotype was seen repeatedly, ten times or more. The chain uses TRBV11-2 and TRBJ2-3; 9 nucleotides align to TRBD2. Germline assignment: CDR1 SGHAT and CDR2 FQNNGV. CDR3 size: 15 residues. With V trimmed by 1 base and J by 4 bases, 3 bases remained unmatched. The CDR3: CASSLVQRGADTQYF. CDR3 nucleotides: TGTGCCAGCAGCTTAGTCCAGCGGGGGGCAGATACGCAGTATTTT.

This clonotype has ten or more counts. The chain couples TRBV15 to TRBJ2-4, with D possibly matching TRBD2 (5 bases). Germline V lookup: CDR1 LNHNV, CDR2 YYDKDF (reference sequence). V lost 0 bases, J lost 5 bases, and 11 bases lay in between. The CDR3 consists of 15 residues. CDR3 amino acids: CATSRDRSAENIQYF. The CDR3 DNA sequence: TGTGCCACCAGCAGAGATCGATCAGCGGAAAACATTCAGTACTTC.

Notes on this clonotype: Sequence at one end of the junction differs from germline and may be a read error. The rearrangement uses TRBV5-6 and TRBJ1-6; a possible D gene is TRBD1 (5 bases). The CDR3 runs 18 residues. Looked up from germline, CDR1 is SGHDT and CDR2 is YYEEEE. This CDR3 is CASSFGRVIPRNNLPLHF. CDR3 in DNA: TGTGCCAGCAGCTTTGGCAGGGTTATCCCTCGGAACAATTTACCCCTCCACTTT.

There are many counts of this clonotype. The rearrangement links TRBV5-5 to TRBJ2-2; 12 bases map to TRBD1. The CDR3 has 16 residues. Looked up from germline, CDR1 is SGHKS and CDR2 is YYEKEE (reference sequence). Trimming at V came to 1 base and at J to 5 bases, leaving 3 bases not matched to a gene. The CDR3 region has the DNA TGTGCCAGCAGCTTGATGGGACAGGGGGCTACCGGGGAGCTGTTTTTT. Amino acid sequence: CASSLMGQGATGELFF.

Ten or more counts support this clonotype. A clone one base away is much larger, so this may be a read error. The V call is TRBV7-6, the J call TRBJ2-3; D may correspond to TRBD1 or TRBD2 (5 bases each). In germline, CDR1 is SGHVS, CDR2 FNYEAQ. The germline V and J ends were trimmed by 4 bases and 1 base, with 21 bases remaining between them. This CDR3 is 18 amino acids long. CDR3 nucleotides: TGTGCCAGCAGCTCCCCCGCCGGGACCCCCGGGGGCACAGATACGCAGTATTTT. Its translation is CASSSPAGTPGGTDTQYF.

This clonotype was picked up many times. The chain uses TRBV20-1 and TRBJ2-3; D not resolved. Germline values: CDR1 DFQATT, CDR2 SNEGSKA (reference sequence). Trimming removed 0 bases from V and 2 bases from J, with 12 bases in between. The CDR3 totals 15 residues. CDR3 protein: CSARDPGRDTDTQYF. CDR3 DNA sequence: TGCAGTGCTAGAGATCCGGGCAGAGACACAGATACGCAGTATTTT.

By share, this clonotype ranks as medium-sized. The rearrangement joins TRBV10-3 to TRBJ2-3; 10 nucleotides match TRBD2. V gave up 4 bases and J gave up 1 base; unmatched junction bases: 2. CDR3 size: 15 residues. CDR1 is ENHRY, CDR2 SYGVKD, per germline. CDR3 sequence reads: CAISASGGRTDTQYF. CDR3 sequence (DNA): TGTGCCATCAGTGCTAGCGGGGGACGCACAGATACGCAGTATTTT.

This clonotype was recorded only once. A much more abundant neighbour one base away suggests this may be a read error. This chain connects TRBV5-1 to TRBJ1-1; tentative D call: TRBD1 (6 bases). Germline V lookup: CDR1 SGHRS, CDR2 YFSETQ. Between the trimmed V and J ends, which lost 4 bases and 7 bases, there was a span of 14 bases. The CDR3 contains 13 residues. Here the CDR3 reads CASSPRAGDEAFF. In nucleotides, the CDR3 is TGCGCCAGCAGCCCCCGGGCAGGGGATGAAGCTTTCTTT.

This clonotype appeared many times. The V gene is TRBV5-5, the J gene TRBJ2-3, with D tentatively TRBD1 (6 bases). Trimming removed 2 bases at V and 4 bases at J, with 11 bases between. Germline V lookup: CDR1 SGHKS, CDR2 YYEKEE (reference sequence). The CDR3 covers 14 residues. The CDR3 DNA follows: TGTGCCAGCAGCTTTACCAGGGGCGCAGATACGCAGTATTTT. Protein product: CASSFTRGADTQYF.

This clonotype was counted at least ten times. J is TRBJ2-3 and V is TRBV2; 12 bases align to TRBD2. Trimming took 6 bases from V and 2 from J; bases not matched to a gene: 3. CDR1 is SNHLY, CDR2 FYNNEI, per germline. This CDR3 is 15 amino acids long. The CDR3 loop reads CASRLAGGPTDTQYF. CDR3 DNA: TGTGCCAGCAGGCTAGCGGGGGGGCCCACAGATACGCAGTATTTT.

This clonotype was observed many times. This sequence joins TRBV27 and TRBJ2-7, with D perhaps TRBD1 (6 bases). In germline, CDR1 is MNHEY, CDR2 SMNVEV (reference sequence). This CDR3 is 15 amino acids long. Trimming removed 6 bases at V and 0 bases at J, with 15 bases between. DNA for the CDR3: TGTGCCAGCAGCTTAGGAGCAGGGGTCTCCTACGAGCAGTACTTC. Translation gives CASSLGAGVSYEQYF.

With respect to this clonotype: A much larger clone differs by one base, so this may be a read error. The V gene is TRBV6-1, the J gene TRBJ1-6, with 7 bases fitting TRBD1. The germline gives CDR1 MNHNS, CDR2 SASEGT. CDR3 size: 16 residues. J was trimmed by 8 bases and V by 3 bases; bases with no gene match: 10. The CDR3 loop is CASSEWFTRGDSPLHF. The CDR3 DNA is TGTGCCAGCAGTGAGTGGTTCACCAGGGGGGATTCACCCCTCCACTTT.

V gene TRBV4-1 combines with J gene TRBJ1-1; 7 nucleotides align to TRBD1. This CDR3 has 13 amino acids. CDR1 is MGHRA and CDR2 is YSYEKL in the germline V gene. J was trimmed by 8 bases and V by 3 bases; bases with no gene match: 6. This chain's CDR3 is CASSHTGVGEAFF. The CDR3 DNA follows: TGCGCCAGCAGCCATACAGGGGTAGGGGAAGCTTTCTTT.

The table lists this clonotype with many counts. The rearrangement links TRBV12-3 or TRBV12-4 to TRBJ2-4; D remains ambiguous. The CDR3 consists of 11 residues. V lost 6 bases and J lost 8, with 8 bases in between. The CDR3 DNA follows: TGTGCCAGCAGAACCGTGGACATTCAGTACTTC. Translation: CASRTVDIQYF.

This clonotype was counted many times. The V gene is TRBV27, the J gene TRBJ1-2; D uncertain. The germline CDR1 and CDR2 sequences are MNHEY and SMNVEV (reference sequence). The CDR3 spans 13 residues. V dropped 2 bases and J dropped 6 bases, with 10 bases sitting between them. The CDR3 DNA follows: TGTGCCAGCAGTTTAAATTCTGGGCATGGCTACACCTTC. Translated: CASSLNSGHGYTF.

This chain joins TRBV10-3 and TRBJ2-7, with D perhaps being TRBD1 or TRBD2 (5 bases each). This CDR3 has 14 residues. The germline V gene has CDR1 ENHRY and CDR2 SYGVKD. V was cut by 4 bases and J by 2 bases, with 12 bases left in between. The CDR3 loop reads CAISVAGGTYEQYF. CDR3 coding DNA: TGTGCCATCAGTGTGGCTGGGGGAACCTACGAGCAGTACTTC.

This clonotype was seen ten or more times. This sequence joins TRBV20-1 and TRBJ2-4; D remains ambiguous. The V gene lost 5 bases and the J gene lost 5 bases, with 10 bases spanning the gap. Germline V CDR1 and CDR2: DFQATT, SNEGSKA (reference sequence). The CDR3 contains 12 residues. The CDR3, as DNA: TGCAGTGCTTCCTCCCCCCAAAACATTCAGTACTTC. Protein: CSASSPQNIQYF.